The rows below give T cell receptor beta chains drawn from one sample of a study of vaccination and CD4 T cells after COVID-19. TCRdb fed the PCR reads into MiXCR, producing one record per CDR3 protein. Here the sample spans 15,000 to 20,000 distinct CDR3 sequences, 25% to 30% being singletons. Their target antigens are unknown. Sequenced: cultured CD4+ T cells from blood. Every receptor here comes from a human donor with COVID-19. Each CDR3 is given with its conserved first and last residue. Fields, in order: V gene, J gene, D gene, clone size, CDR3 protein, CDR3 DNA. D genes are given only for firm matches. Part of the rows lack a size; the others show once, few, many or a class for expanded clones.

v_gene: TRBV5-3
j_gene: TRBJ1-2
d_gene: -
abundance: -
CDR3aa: CARSWKIPQEDNYGYTF
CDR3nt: TGTGCCAGAAGCTGGAAAATACCTCAGGAAGATAACTATGGCTACACCTTC

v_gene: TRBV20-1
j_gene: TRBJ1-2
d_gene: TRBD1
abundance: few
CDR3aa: CSARGIPGTGDGYTF
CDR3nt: TGCAGTGCTAGAGGGATCCCCGGGACAGGGGATGGCTACACCTTC

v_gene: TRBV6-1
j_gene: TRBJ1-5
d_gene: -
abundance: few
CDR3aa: CASSEAPRSGNQPQHF
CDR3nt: TGTGCCAGCAGTGAAGCGCCCAGGTCAGGCAATCAGCCCCAGCATTTT

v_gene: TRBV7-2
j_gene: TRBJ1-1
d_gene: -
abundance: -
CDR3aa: CASSLKVGREAFF
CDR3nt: TGTGCCAGCAGCTTAAAGGTGGGCAGGGAAGCTTTCTTT

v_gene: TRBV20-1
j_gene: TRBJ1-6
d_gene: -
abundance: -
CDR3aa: CSARRGGDNSPLHF
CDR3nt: TGCAGTGCTAGAAGGGGGGGAGATAATTCACCCCTCCACTTT

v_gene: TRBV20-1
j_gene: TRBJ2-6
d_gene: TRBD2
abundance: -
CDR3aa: CSAPPGGPGANVLTF
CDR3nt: TGCAGTGCTCCACCGGGGGGTCCTGGGGCCAACGTCCTGACTTTC

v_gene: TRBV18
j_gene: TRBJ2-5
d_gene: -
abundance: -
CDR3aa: CASSPPGLKETQYF
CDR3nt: TGTGCCAGCTCACCACCCGGACTAAAAGAGACCCAGTACTTC

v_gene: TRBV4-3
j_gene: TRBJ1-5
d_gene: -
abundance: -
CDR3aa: CASSQEWGGNQPQHF
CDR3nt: TGCGCCAGCAGCCAAGAATGGGGGGGGAATCAGCCCCAGCATTTT

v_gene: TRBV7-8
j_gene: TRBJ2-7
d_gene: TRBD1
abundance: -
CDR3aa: CASSLQPGQGLYEQYF
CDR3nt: TGTGCCAGCAGCCTTCAGCCGGGACAGGGTTTGTACGAGCAGTACTTC

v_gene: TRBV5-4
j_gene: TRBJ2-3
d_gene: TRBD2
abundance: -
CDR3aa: CASSRPDSGGKDTQYF
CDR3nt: TGTGCCAGCAGCCGGCCCGACAGCGGGGGGAAAGATACGCAGTATTTT

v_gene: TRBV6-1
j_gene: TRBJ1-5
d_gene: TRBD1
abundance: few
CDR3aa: CASRGQGQDQPQHF
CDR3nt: TGTGCCAGCAGAGGACAGGGCCAGGATCAGCCCCAGCATTTT

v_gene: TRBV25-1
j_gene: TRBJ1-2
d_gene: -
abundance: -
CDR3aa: CASRNQGGGGYTF
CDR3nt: TGTGCCAGCAGGAATCAGGGCGGAGGAGGCTACACCTTC

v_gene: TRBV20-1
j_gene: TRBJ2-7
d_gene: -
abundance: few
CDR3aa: CSARDLGSEQYF
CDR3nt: TGCAGTGCTAGAGATCTGGGATCCGAGCAGTACTTC

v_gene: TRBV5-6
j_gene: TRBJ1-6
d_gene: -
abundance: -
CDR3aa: CASSPFLGTDSPLHF
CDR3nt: TGTGCCAGCAGCCCCTTTTTAGGAACAGATTCACCCCTCCACTTT

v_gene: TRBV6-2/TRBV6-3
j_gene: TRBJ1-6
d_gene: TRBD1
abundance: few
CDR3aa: CASSLDRGNSPLHF
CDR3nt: TGTGCCAGCAGTCTCGACAGGGGGAATTCACCCCTCCACTTT

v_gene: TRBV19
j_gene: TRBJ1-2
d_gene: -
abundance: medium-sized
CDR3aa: CASSQPTTNYGYTF
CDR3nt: TGTGCCAGTAGTCAACCCACTACTAACTATGGCTACACCTTC

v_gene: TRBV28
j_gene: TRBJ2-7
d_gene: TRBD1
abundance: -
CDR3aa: CASSLTGGYEQYF
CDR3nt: TGTGCCAGCAGCCTGACAGGGGGCTACGAGCAGTACTTC

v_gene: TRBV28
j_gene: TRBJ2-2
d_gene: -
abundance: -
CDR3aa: CASTAPGPGELFF
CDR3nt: TGTGCCAGCACGGCCCCGGGGCCCGGGGAGCTGTTTTTT

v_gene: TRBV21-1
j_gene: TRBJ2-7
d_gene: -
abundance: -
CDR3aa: CASSAIRAPDEQYF
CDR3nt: TGTGCCAGCAGCGCTATCCGGGCTCCCGACGAGCAGTACTTC

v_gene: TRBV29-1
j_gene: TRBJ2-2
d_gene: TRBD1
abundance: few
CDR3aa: CSALGTGGDTGELFF
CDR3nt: TGCAGCGCTCTGGGGACAGGGGGAGACACCGGGGAGCTGTTTTTT

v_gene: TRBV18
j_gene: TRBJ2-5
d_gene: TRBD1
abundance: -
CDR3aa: CASSPPGTGVETQYF
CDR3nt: TGTGCCAGCTCACCCCCCGGGACAGGGGTGGAGACCCAGTACTTC

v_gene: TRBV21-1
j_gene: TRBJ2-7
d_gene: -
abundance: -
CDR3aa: CAREPGSEQYF
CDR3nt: TGTGCCAGAGAACCCGGGAGTGAGCAGTACTTC